Listed here are 6 T cell receptor beta chains from one sample, sequenced in a study of blood T cell repertoires in COVID-19. Measured with immunoSEQ multiplex PCR; TCRdb has only the in-frame clones, and not every one. This sample has some 48,000 clones, with around 73% found just once. The sample consisted of PBMCs or T cells enriched from blood (not recorded which). The receptors were gathered from a woman between 50 and 59 years old with acute COVID-19.

This clone was counted once. The chain carries TRBV10-3 and TRBJ2-1; possible D gene TRBD2, 6 bases. Germline CDR1 is ENHRY and CDR2 is SYGVKD. The CDR3 extends over 13 amino acids. Trimming took off 6 bases at V and 5 bases at J, with 11 bases between the two ends. Written as DNA, the CDR3 is TGTGCCATCAGGGGGCCGGGGGACAATGAGCAGTTCTTC. This gives the protein CAIRGPGDNEQFF.

This sequence joins TRBV9 and TRBJ1-4, with 11 bases fitting TRBD1. Looked up from germline, CDR1 is SGDLS and CDR2 is YYNGEE. J gave up 10 bases and V 3 bases, and 8 bases lay outside the gene matches. This CDR3 region has 15 residues. Here the CDR3 reads CASSATGQGAGKLFF. The CDR3 nucleotides are TGTGCCAGCAGCGCCACCGGACAGGGGGCAGGAAAACTGTTTTTT. Variable domain in full (rest from reference TRBV9 and TRBJ1-4): DSGVTQTPKHLITATGQRVTLRCSPRSGDLSVYWYQQSLDQGLQFLIQYYNGEERAKGNILERFSAQQFPDLHSELNLSSLELGDSALYFCASSATGQGAGKLFFGSGTQLSVL.

This clone appeared a few times. CDR3: CATSRDWGLADPETQYF. CDR3 DNA sequence: TGTGCCACCAGCAGAGATTGGGGGCTAGCGGATCCGGAGACCCAGTACTTC. J is TRBJ2-5 and V is TRBV15, with D possibly TRBD2 on 7 matching bases. The CDR3 sequence is 17 residues long. The V end lost 0 bases, the J end lost 5 bases, and 19 bases lay between the germline ends. Looked up from germline, CDR1 is LNHNV and CDR2 is YYDKDF (reference sequence).

The chain couples TRBV4-1 to TRBJ2-4; TRBD2 might be the D (6 bases). The CDR3 loop spans 15 amino acids. CDR1 and CDR2 from the germline V gene are MGHRA and YSYEKL. V was trimmed by 4 bases and J by 0 bases, leaving 10 bases between them. The CDR3 reads CASSRDSLAKNIQYF. The CDR3 DNA reads as TGCGCCAGCAGCCGGGACTCACTAGCCAAAAACATTCAGTACTTC.

V and J are TRBV4-1 and TRBJ1-1; D possibly corresponds to TRBD1 (6 bases). There are 16 residues in the CDR3. V was trimmed by 4 bases and J by 5 bases, leaving 20 bases between them. Germline CDR1 reads MGHRA; CDR2 reads YSYEKL. For the CDR3, the DNA is TGCGCCAGCAGCCGGGGATGGGGGGGCGGTGGGACTGAAGCTTTCTTT. Amino acids: CASSRGWGGGGTEAFF.

This clone was counted only a few times. Here the CDR3 DNA reads TGCGCCAGCAGCCAAGAAGGGGACAGTTATAGCAATCAGCCCCAGCATTTT. Translating it yields CASSQEGDSYSNQPQHF. The genes are TRBV4-1 and TRBJ1-5; 7 nucleotides agree with TRBD1. Germline CDR1 and CDR2: MGHRA and YSYEKL. The CDR3 runs to 17 residues. J lost 0 bases, V lost 0 bases, and 5 bases had no gene match.